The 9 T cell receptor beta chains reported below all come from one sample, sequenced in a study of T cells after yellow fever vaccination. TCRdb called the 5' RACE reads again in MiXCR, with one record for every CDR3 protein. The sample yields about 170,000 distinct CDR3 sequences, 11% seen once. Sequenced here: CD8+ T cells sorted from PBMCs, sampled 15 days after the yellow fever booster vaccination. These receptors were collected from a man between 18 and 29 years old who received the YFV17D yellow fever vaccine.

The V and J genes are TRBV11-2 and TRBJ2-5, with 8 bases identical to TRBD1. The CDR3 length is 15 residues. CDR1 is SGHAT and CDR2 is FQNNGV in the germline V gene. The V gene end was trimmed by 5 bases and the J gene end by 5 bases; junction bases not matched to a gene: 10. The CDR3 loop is CASSQEDRALETQYF. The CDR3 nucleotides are TGTGCCAGCAGCCAAGAGGACAGGGCCCTTGAGACCCAGTACTTC.

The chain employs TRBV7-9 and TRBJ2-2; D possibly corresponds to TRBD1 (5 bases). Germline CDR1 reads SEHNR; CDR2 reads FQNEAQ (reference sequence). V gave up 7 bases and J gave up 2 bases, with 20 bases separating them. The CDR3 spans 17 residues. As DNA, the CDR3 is TGTGCCAGCATCAATCAGGGCGTGGACCCTAACACCGGGGAGCTGTTTTTT. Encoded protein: CASINQGVDPNTGELFF.

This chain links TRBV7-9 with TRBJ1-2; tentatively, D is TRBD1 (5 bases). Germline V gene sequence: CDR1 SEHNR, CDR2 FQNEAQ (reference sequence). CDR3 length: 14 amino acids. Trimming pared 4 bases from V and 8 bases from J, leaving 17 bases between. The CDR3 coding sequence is TGTGCCAGCAGCTCTCCGATGGACATTCGGGGCTACACCTTC. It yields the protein CASSSPMDIRGYTF. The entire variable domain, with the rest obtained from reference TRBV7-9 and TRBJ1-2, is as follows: DTGVSQNPRHKITKRGQNVTFRCDPISEHNRLYWYRQTLGQGPEFLTYFQNEAQLEKSRLLSDRFSAERPKGSFSTLEIQRTEQGDSAMYLCASSSPMDIRGYTFGSGTRLTVV.

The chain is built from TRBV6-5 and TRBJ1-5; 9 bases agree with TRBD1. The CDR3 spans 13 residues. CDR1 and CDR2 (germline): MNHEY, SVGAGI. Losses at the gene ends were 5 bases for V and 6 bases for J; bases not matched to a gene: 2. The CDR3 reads CASSRQGGQPQHF. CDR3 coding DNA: TGTGCCAGCAGTAGACAGGGGGGTCAGCCCCAGCATTTT.

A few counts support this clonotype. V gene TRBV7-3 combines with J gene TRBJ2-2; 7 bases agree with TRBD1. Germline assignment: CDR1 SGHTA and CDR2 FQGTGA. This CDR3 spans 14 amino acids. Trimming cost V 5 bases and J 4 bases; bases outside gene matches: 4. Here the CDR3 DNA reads TGTGCCAGCAGCCAGTCAGGGGGCACCGGGGAGCTGTTTTTT. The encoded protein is CASSQSGGTGELFF.

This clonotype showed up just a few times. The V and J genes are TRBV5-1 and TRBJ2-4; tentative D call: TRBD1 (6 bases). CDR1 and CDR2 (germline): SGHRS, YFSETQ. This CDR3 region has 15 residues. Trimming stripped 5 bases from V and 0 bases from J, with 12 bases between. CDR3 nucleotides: TGCGCCAGCAGGGTGGACAGTCTAGCCAAAAACATTCAGTACTTC. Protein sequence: CASRVDSLAKNIQYF.

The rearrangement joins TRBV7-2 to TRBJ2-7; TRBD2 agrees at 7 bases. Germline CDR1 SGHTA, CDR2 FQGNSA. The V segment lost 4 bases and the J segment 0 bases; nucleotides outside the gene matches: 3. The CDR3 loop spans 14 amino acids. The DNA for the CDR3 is TGTGCCAGCAGCTCGAGCGGGGTCTCCTACGAGCAGTACTTC. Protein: CASSSSGVSYEQYF.

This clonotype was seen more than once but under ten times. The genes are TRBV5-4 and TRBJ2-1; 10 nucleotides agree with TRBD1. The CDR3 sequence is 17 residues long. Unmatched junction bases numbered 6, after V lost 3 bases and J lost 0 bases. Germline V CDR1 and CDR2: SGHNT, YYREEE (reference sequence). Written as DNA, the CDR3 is TGTGCCAGCAGCTCGGACAGGGGGACGAGCTCCTACAATGAGCAGTTCTTC. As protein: CASSSDRGTSSYNEQFF. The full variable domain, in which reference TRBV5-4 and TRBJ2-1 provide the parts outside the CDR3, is ETGVTQSPTHLIKTRGQQVTLRCSSQSGHNTVSWYQQALGQGPQFIFQYYREEENGRGNFPPRFSGLQFPNYSSELNVNALELDDSALYLCASSSDRGTSSYNEQFFGPGTRLTVL.

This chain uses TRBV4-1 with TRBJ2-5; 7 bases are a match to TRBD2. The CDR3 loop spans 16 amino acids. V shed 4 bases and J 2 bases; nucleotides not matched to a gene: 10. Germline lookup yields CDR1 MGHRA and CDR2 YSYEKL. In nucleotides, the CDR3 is TGCGCCAGCAGCCGGCGAGGCGGGGGAGTTCAAGAGACCCAGTACTTC. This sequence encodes CASSRRGGGVQETQYF.